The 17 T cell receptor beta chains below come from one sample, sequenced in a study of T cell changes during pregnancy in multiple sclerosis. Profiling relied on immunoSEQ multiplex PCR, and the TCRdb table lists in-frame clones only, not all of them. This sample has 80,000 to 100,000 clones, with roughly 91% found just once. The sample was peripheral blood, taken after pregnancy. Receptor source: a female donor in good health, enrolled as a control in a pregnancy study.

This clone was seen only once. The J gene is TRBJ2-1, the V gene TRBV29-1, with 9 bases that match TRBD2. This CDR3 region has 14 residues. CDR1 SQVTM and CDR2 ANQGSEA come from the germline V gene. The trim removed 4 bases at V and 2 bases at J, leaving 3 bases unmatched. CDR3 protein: CSVVVAGAYNEQFF. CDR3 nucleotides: TGCAGCGTTGTAGTAGCGGGGGCCTACAATGAGCAGTTCTTC.

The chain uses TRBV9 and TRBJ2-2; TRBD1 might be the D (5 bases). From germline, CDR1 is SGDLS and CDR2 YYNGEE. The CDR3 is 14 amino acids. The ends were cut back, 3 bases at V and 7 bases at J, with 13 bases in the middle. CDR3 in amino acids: CASSGGATHGELFF. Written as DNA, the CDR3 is TGTGCCAGCAGCGGGGGCGCGACTCACGGGGAGCTGTTTTTT. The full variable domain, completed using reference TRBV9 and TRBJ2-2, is DSGVTQTPKHLITATGQRVTLRCSPRSGDLSVYWYQQSLDQGLQFLIQYYNGEERAKGNILERFSAQQFPDLHSELNLSSLELGDSALYFCASSGGATHGELFFGEGSRLTVL.

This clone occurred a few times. The CDR3 bases are TGTGCCAGCAGCCAATCCAGGCCTAAACCGGGACTACACTACGAGCAGTACTTC. Encoded protein: CASSQSRPKPGLHYEQYF. V is TRBV4-2 and J is TRBJ2-7; 7 positions agree with TRBD2. Trimming at V came to 2 bases and at J to 3 bases, leaving 16 bases not matched to a gene. The CDR3 sequence is 18 residues long. Germline lookup yields CDR1 LGHNA and CDR2 YNFKEQ.

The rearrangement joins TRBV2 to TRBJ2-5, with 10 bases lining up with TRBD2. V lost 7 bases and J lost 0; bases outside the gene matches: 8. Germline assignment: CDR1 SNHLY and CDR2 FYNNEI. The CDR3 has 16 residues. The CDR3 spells CASTRPGLAHQETQYF. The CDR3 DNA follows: TGTGCCAGCACCCGGCCGGGACTAGCGCACCAAGAGACCCAGTACTTC.

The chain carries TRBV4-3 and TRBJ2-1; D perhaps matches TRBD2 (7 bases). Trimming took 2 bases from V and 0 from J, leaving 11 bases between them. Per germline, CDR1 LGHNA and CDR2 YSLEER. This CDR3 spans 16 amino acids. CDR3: CASSQWGGSSYNEQFF. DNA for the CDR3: TGCGCCAGCAGCCAATGGGGGGGCAGCTCCTACAATGAGCAGTTCTTC.

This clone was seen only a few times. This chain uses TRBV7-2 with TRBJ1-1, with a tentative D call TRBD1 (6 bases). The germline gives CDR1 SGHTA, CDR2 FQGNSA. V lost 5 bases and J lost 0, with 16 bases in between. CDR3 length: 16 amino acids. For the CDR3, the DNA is TGTGCCAGCAGCCCTAGGGGGACAAGGATGAACACTGAAGCTTTCTTT. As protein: CASSPRGTRMNTEAFF. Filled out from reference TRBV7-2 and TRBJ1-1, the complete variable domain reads GAGVSQSPSNKVTEKGKDVELRCDPISGHTALYWYRQSLGQGLEFLIYFQGNSAPDKSGLPSDRFSAERTGGSVSTLTIQRTQQEDSAVYLCASSPRGTRMNTEAFFGQGTRLTVV.

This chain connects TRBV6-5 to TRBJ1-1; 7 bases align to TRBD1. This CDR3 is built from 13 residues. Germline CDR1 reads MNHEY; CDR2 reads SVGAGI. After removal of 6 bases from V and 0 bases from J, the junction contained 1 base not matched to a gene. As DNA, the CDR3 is TGTGCCAGCAGCGACAGGGTGAACACTGAAGCTTTCTTT. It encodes CASSDRVNTEAFF.

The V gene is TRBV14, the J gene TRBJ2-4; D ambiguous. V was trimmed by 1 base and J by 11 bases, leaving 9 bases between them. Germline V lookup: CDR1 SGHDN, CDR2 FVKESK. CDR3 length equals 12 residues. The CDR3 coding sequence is TGTGCCAGCAGCCAAGTGACGGGTGTTCAGTACTTC. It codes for CASSQVTGVQYF.

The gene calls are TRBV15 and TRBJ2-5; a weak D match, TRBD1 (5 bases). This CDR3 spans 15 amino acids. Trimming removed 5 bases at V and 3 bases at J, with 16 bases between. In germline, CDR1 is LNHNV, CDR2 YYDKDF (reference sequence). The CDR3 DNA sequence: TGTGCCACCAGCCGCAAAGGGGCGTTTAAAGAGACCCAGTACTTC. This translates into CATSRKGAFKETQYF.

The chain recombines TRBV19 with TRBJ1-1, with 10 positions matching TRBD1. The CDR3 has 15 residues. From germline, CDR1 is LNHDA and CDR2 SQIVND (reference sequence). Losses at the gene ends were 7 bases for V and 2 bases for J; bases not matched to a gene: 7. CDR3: CASTSGTGVNTEAFF. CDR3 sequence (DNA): TGTGCCAGTACTTCCGGGACAGGGGTCAACACTGAAGCTTTCTTT.

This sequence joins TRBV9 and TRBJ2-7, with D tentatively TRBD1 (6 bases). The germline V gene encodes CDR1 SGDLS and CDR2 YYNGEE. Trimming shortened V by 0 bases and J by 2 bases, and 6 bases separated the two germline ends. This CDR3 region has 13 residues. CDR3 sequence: CASSVGTAYEQYF. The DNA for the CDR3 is TGTGCCAGCAGCGTAGGGACAGCCTACGAGCAGTACTTC.

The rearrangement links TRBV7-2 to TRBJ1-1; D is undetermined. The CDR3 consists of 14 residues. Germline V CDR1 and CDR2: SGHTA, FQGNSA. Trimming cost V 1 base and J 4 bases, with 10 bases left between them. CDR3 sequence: CASSLVLVGTEAFF. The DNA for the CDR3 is TGTGCCAGCAGCTTAGTTCTGGTCGGCACTGAAGCTTTCTTT.

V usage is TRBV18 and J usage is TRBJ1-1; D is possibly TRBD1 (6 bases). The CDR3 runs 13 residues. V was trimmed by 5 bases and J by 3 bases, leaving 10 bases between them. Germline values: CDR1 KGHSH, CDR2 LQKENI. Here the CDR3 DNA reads TGTGCCAGCTCAAGACGACAGGACACTGAAGCTTTCTTT. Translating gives CASSRRQDTEAFF.

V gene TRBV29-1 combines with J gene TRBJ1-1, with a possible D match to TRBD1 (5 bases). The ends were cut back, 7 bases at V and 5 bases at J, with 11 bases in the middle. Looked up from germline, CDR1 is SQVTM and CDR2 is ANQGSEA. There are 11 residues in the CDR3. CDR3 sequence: CSAGLETEAFF. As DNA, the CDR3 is TGCAGCGCAGGGTTGGAGACTGAAGCTTTCTTT. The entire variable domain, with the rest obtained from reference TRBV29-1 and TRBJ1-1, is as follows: SAVISQKPSRDICQRGTSLTIQCQVDSQVTMMFWYRQQPGQSLTLIATANQGSEATYESGFVIDKFPISRPNLTFSTLTVSNMSPEDSSIYLCSAGLETEAFFGQGTRLTVV.

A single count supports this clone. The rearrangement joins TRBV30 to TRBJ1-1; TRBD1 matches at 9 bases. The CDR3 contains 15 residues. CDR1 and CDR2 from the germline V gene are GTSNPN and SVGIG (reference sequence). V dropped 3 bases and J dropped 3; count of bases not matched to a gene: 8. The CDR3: CAWSFTTGGHTEAFF. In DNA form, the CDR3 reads TGTGCCTGGAGCTTTACGACAGGGGGGCACACTGAAGCTTTCTTT.

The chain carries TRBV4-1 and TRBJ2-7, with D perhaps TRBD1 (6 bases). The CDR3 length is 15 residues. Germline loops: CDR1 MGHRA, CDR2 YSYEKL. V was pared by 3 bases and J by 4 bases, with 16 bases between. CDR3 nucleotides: TGCGCCAGCAGCCAGTCAGGGGTCGTTTCTTACGAGCAGTACTTC. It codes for CASSQSGVVSYEQYF.

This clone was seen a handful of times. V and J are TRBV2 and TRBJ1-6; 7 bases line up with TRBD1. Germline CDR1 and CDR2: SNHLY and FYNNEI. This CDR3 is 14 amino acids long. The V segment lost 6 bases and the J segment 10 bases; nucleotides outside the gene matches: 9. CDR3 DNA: TGTGCCAGCAGGATCAGGGGGGACGGATCACCCCTCCACTTT. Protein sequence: CASRIRGDGSPLHF.